Described below is a single T cell receptor (beta chain) sequence and its context. These data originate in a study of control samples from healthy donors and cancer patients. Profiled with immunoSEQ multiplex PCR; TCRdb holds only in-frame clones, not every one. Of 110,000 to 150,000 clones in the sample, under 95% were seen once. Germline CDR1 is LNHDA and CDR2 is SQIVND (reference sequence). The CDR3 loop spans 13 amino acids. V was trimmed by 3 bases and J by 4 bases, leaving 7 bases between them. The rearrangement uses TRBV19 and TRBJ2-1, with D possibly matching TRBD2 (5 bases). This TCR came from a man between 35 and 55 years old in good health. Sequenced material: blood. For the CDR3, the DNA is TGTGCCAGTAGTATTGGGAGATACAATGAGCAGTTCTTC. Translating it yields CASSIGRYNEQFF.